The 4 T cell receptor beta chains in this list originate from one sample, sequenced in a study of OX40 agonist ivuxolimab in advanced cancers. Profiling relied on immunoSEQ multiplex PCR, and the TCRdb table lists in-frame clones only, not all of them. The data hold fewer than 200,000 clones, with 90% to 95% observed a single time. Sample: CD4+ or CD8+ T cells sorted from blood, taken in a trial of the OX40 agonist ivuxolimab. These receptors all come from an adult with an advanced solid tumor such as melanoma, head and neck, liver or kidney cancer.

The V gene is TRBV18, the J gene TRBJ2-1; no firm D call. Trimming left V 3 bases short and J 2 bases short, with 11 bases between. CDR3 length: 15 amino acids. Germline V gives CDR1 KGHSH, CDR2 LQKENI. CDR3: CASSPARATYNEQFF. The CDR3 nucleotides are TGTGCCAGCTCACCGGCTCGGGCCACCTACAATGAGCAGTTCTTC.

V is TRBV2 and J is TRBJ1-1; 7 nucleotides agree with TRBD1. CDR3 size: 12 residues. V dropped 6 bases and J dropped 4; count of bases not matched to a gene: 2. Germline V CDR1 and CDR2: SNHLY, FYNNEI. The CDR3: CASSRQGTEAFF. DNA for the CDR3: TGTGCCAGCAGCCGACAGGGCACTGAAGCTTTCTTT.

This chain joins TRBV11-1 and TRBJ1-1; no firm D call. There are 14 residues in the CDR3. The germline CDR1 and CDR2 sequences are SGHAT and FQDESV (reference sequence). The V end lost 2 bases, the J end lost 0 bases, and 7 bases lay between the germline ends. The CDR3 DNA reads as TGTGCCAGCAGCTTAAGAGAGATGAACACTGAAGCTTTCTTT. Amino acid sequence: CASSLREMNTEAFF. Full variable domain (remainder filled in from reference TRBV11-1 and TRBJ1-1): EAEVAQSPRYKITEKSQAVAFWCDPISGHATLYWYRQILGQGPELLVQFQDESVVDDSQLPKDRFSAERLKGVDSTLKIQPAELGDSAMYLCASSLREMNTEAFFGQGTRLTVV.

This CDR3 is CASSLGGDRDYGYTF. CDR3 coding DNA: TGTGCCAGCAGCTTGGGGGGGGACCGTGACTATGGCTACACCTTC. The J gene is TRBJ1-2, the V gene TRBV5-8; D possibly corresponds to TRBD1 (5 bases). Trimming removed 0 bases at V and 3 bases at J, with 12 bases between. Germline V gives CDR1 SGHTS, CDR2 YDEGEE. This CDR3 comprises 15 residues. Full variable domain (outside the CDR3, taken from reference TRBV5-8 and TRBJ1-2): EAGVTQSPTHLIKTRGQQATLRCSPISGHTSVYWYQQALGLGLQFLLWYDEGEERNRGNFPPRFSGRQFPNYSSELNVNALELEDSALYLCASSLGGDRDYGYTFGSGTRLTVV.